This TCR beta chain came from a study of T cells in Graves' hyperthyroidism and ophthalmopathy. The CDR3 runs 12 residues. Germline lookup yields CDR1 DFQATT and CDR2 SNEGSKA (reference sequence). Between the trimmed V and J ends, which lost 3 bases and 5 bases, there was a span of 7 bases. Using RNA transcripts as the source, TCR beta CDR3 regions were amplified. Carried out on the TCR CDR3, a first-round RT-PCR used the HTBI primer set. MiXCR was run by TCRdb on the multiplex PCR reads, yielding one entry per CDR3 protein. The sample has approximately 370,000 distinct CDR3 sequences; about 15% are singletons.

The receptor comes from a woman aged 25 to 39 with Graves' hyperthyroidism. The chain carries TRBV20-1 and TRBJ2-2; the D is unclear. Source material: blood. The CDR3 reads CSASVYTGELFF. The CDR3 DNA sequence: TGCAGTGCTAGTGTATATACCGGGGAGCTGTTTTTT.